A selection of T cell receptor beta chains follows, all from one sample in a study of T cell repertoires in cytomegalovirus infection. TCRdb re-derived calls from the reads in MiXCR, one entry per CDR3 protein. Here the sample spans 200,000 or so distinct CDR3 sequences, roughly 20% being singletons. Material: PBMCs. These receptors came from a human donor in good health (CMV status not recorded). Some clones in this sample may be carry-over from other donors' samples. CDR3s include the opening cysteine and the closing phenylalanine or tryptophan. D genes are given only for firm matches. Clone size is stated in some rows and not others, as once, few, many or a class when expanded.

J gene: TRBJ1-2
clone size: -
D gene: -
V gene: TRBV18
CDR3 protein: CASSPKDGYTF
CDR3 DNA: TGTGCCAGCTCACCAAAAGATGGCTACACCTTC

J gene: TRBJ2-7
clone size: few
D gene: TRBD1
V gene: TRBV19
CDR3 protein: CASSIMGRGLGEQYF
CDR3 DNA: TGTGCCAGTAGTATTATGGGCAGGGGGTTGGGCGAGCAGTACTTC

J gene: TRBJ2-1
clone size: -
D gene: -
V gene: TRBV19
CDR3 protein: CASSIDNLGEQFF
CDR3 DNA: TGTGCCAGTAGTATAGATAATCTGGGGGAGCAGTTCTTC

J gene: TRBJ2-7
clone size: few
D gene: -
V gene: TRBV6-8
CDR3 protein: CASTDSSSYEQYF
CDR3 DNA: TGTGCCAGCACGGACTCCAGCTCCTACGAGCAGTACTTC

J gene: TRBJ2-2
clone size: many
D gene: TRBD1
V gene: TRBV11-3
CDR3 protein: CASSLAGTAGELFF
CDR3 DNA: TGTGCCAGCAGCTTAGCAGGGACAGCCGGGGAGCTGTTTTTT

J gene: TRBJ1-4
clone size: -
D gene: -
V gene: TRBV2
CDR3 protein: CASSDKWIVNEKLFF
CDR3 DNA: TGTGCCAGCAGTGACAAATGGATTGTTAATGAAAAACTGTTTTTT

J gene: TRBJ1-2
clone size: few
D gene: -
V gene: TRBV15
CDR3 protein: CATSKWILDYGYTF
CDR3 DNA: TGTGCCACCAGCAAATGGATCCTAGACTATGGCTACACCTTC

J gene: TRBJ1-5
clone size: few
D gene: -
V gene: TRBV6-1
CDR3 protein: CASSDTGLINQPQHF
CDR3 DNA: TGTGCCAGCAGTGATACGGGACTGATCAATCAGCCCCAGCATTTT

J gene: TRBJ2-5
clone size: -
D gene: -
V gene: TRBV4-1
CDR3 protein: CASSQVTLWETQYF
CDR3 DNA: TGCGCCAGCAGCCAAGTAACTCTTTGGGAGACCCAGTACTTC

J gene: TRBJ1-2
clone size: few
D gene: -
V gene: TRBV10-3
CDR3 protein: CAISDKGVGYGYTF
CDR3 DNA: TGTGCCATCAGTGATAAAGGGGTCGGGTATGGCTACACCTTC

J gene: TRBJ2-6
clone size: -
D gene: -
V gene: TRBV5-4
CDR3 protein: CASSSREGANVLTF
CDR3 DNA: TGTGCCAGCAGCTCAAGAGAGGGGGCCAACGTCCTGACTTTC

J gene: TRBJ1-2
clone size: -
D gene: -
V gene: TRBV2
CDR3 protein: CASIGFRDGDGYTF
CDR3 DNA: TGTGCCAGCATAGGATTTAGGGACGGAGATGGCTACACCTTC

J gene: TRBJ2-6
clone size: -
D gene: TRBD1
V gene: TRBV19
CDR3 protein: CASSKRDRAGGANVLTF
CDR3 DNA: TGTGCCAGTAGTAAACGGGACAGGGCCGGTGGGGCCAACGTCCTGACTTTC

J gene: TRBJ1-1
clone size: -
D gene: -
V gene: TRBV7-2
CDR3 protein: CASSLVRRNTEAFF
CDR3 DNA: TGTGCCAGCAGCTTAGTACGCCGAAACACTGAAGCTTTCTTT

J gene: TRBJ1-1
clone size: -
D gene: -
V gene: TRBV11-2
CDR3 protein: CASSPFAEAFF
CDR3 DNA: TGTGCCAGCAGCCCCTTTGCTGAAGCTTTCTTT

J gene: TRBJ2-7
clone size: -
D gene: TRBD2
V gene: TRBV28
CDR3 protein: CASTVAGAYEQYF
CDR3 DNA: TGTGCCAGCACAGTAGCGGGGGCCTACGAGCAGTACTTC

J gene: TRBJ1-2
clone size: many
D gene: TRBD1
V gene: TRBV7-3
CDR3 protein: CASSSTGIKHGYTF
CDR3 DNA: TGTGCCAGCAGCTCGACAGGGATCAAGCATGGCTACACCTTC

J gene: TRBJ2-3
clone size: few
D gene: TRBD2
V gene: TRBV28
CDR3 protein: CASSSLAGGRTDTQYF
CDR3 DNA: TGTGCCAGCAGTTCACTAGCGGGAGGGCGCACAGATACGCAGTATTTT

J gene: TRBJ1-1
clone size: many
D gene: TRBD1
V gene: TRBV7-2
CDR3 protein: CASSPGTGRTEAFF
CDR3 DNA: TGTGCCAGCAGCCCCGGGACAGGGAGGACTGAAGCTTTCTTT

J gene: TRBJ2-1
clone size: -
D gene: -
V gene: TRBV7-3
CDR3 protein: CTSSSSGNYNEQFF
CDR3 DNA: TGTACCAGCAGCTCAAGCGGAAACTACAATGAGCAGTTCTTC

J gene: TRBJ2-1
clone size: -
D gene: -
V gene: TRBV4-3
CDR3 protein: CASSLSAADAAGQFF
CDR3 DNA: TGCGCCAGCAGCCTTTCGGCCGCGGACGCAGCGGGGCAGTTCTTC

J gene: TRBJ2-5
clone size: many
D gene: TRBD2
V gene: TRBV7-2
CDR3 protein: CASSPNGGGETQYF
CDR3 DNA: TGTGCCAGCAGCCCAAACGGGGGAGGGGAGACCCAGTACTTC

J gene: TRBJ1-5
clone size: few
D gene: -
V gene: TRBV25-1
CDR3 protein: CASSESDFSPQHF
CDR3 DNA: TGTGCCAGCAGTGAATCCGACTTCTCGCCCCAGCATTTT

J gene: TRBJ2-3
clone size: few
D gene: -
V gene: TRBV7-3
CDR3 protein: CASSLSSGASTDTQYF
CDR3 DNA: TGTGCCAGCAGCTTAAGTTCGGGCGCTAGCACAGATACGCAGTATTTT